The 22 T cell receptor beta chains listed next were all sequenced from one sample in a study of glioma-infiltrating T cells after dendritic cell vaccination. Clones were read by immunoSEQ multiplex PCR, and TCRdb kept only the in-frame ones, dropping some. In the table there are tens of thousands of clones, 82% of which are singletons. Specimen: blood, collected before dendritic cell vaccination. The source is a human donor with glioblastoma.

This chain links TRBV6-1 with TRBJ1-4, with D uncertain. CDR3 length: 14 amino acids. V gave up 7 bases and J gave up 0 bases, with 9 bases separating them. Germline V gives CDR1 MNHNS, CDR2 SASEGT. In DNA, the CDR3 is TGTGCCAGCAAACGTAGCTCAACTAATGAAAAACTGTTTTTT. Translated: CASKRSSTNEKLFF.

The CDR3 spells CASIRQGYGNTIYF. DNA for the CDR3: TGTGCCAGCATCAGACAGGGGTACGGAAACACCATATATTTT. V usage is TRBV5-6 and J usage is TRBJ1-3; 8 bases align to TRBD1. Unmatched junction bases numbered 6, after V lost 6 bases and J lost 4 bases. This CDR3 has 14 residues. Germline values: CDR1 SGHDT, CDR2 YYEEEE.

This chain joins TRBV10-1 and TRBJ1-5; TRBD1 agrees at 7 bases. The V segment lost 6 bases and the J segment 1 base; nucleotides outside the gene matches: 6. There are 15 residues in the CDR3. CDR1 WNHNN and CDR2 SYGVQD come from the germline V gene (reference sequence). The CDR3 sequence is CASSPPGQSNQPQHF. The DNA for the CDR3 is TGCGCCAGCAGCCCGCCGGGACAGAGCAATCAGCCCCAGCATTTT.

The V gene is TRBV5-1, the J gene TRBJ1-1; possible D gene TRBD1, 5 bases. V was cut by 5 bases and J by 2 bases, with 13 bases left in between. This CDR3 has 14 amino acids. Germline V gene sequence: CDR1 SGHRS, CDR2 YFSETQ. The CDR3 protein is CASSRSTDNTEAFF. CDR3 sequence (DNA): TGCGCCAGCAGTCGATCGACAGACAACACTGAAGCTTTCTTT.

This clone was detected once. The DNA of the CDR3 is TGTGCCAGCAGCTTCTTAAGGACAGGCAACAATGAGCAGTTCTTC. Translated, it gives CASSFLRTGNNEQFF. The V call is TRBV5-6, the J call TRBJ2-1; 7 bases line up with TRBD1. J was trimmed by 5 bases and V by 2 bases; bases with no gene match: 7. This CDR3 has 15 amino acids. Germline assignment: CDR1 SGHDT and CDR2 YYEEEE.

J is TRBJ2-4 and V is TRBV27; D remains ambiguous. Trimming pared 11 bases from V and 0 bases from J, leaving 11 bases between. Per germline, CDR1 MNHEY and CDR2 SMNVEV (reference sequence). This CDR3 has 13 residues. CDR3 region: CAVTPLAKNIQYF. CDR3 in DNA: TGTGCCGTCACTCCCCTAGCCAAAAACATTCAGTACTTC.

V usage is TRBV7-2 and J usage is TRBJ2-3; possible D gene TRBD2, 7 bases. This CDR3 is 15 amino acids long. The V gene's germline CDR1 is SGHTA and CDR2 FQGNSA. The V gene lost 5 bases and the J gene lost 1 base, with 13 bases spanning the gap. The DNA for the CDR3 is TGTGCCAGCAGCGGAGGGAGGGGGGGCACAGATACGCAGTATTTT. It yields the protein CASSGGRGGTDTQYF.

The J gene is TRBJ2-6, the V gene TRBV6-5, with a weak D call TRBD1 (6 bases). Looked up from germline, CDR1 is MNHEY and CDR2 is SVGAGI. This CDR3 contains 15 residues. V was shortened by 4 bases and J by 1 base, with 8 bases between the two germline ends. The CDR3 bases are TGTGCCAGCAGTTTACAGGGATCTGGGGCCAACGTCCTGACTTTC. Translating gives CASSLQGSGANVLTF.

The V gene is TRBV15, the J gene TRBJ2-1, with TRBD2 matching 9 bases. CDR3 size: 15 residues. Germline CDR1 reads LNHNV; CDR2 reads YYDKDF (reference sequence). V trimming: 1 base; J trimming: 4 bases; junction bases outside the gene matches: 2. The CDR3 sequence is CATSRVAGVYNEQFF. The CDR3 DNA follows: TGTGCCACCAGCAGAGTAGCGGGGGTATACAATGAGCAGTTCTTC.

This sequence joins TRBV7-3 and TRBJ1-1, with D hard to call. The CDR3 covers 14 residues. CDR1 is SGHTA, CDR2 FQGTGA, per germline. The ends were cut back, 5 bases at V and 5 bases at J, with 15 bases in the middle. In nucleotides, the CDR3 is TGTGCCAGCAGCCCAGGACTAGGGAAGACTGAAGCTTTCTTT. It yields the protein CASSPGLGKTEAFF.

The V and J genes are TRBV5-4 and TRBJ2-3; D gene uncertain. Trimming stripped 0 bases from V and 3 bases from J, with 8 bases between. The CDR3 runs to 14 residues. Germline V CDR1 and CDR2: SGHNT, YYREEE (reference sequence). The CDR3 region has the DNA TGTGCCAGCAGCTTGGCTAGGAAAACAGATACGCAGTATTTT. It is translated as CASSLARKTDTQYF.

This clone is a singleton in its sample. This chain links TRBV7-9 with TRBJ2-3, with 8 bases fitting TRBD2. The germline CDR1 and CDR2 sequences are SEHNR and FQNEAQ (reference sequence). V lost 6 bases to trimming and J lost 6 bases; unmatched junction nucleotides: 14. The CDR3 spans 16 residues. The CDR3 loop is CASSSGGVAGSDTQYF. DNA for the CDR3: TGTGCCAGCAGTTCGGGGGGGGTAGCGGGAAGCGATACGCAGTATTTT.

V and J are TRBV7-8 and TRBJ1-1; TRBD1 agrees at 10 bases. Germline CDR1 is SGHVS and CDR2 is FQNEAQ. This CDR3 is 15 amino acids long. Trimming removed 1 base from V and 5 bases from J; junction bases left unmatched: 4. DNA for the CDR3: TGTGCCAGCAGCTTAGGTGGGACAGGGGTAACTGAAGCTTTCTTT. This codes for CASSLGGTGVTEAFF.

The chain has TRBV5-1 and TRBJ1-1; D is unclear. The germline V gene has CDR1 SGHRS and CDR2 YFSETQ. CDR3 length equals 16 residues. The germline V and J ends were trimmed by 0 bases and 1 base, with 13 bases remaining between them. This CDR3 is CASSLGAGNWNTEAFF. CDR3 sequence (DNA): TGCGCCAGCAGCTTGGGGGCCGGAAACTGGAACACTGAAGCTTTCTTT.

This clone was observed a few times. This sequence joins TRBV6-5 and TRBJ1-3; 7 bases map to TRBD1. From germline, CDR1 is MNHEY and CDR2 SVGAGI. The CDR3 consists of 16 residues. V lost 4 bases to trimming and J lost 2 bases; unmatched junction nucleotides: 8. The CDR3 spells CASSLSTGAAGNTIYF. For the CDR3, the DNA is TGTGCCAGCAGTTTGTCCACAGGGGCAGCTGGAAACACCATATATTTT.

The rearrangement uses TRBV7-9 and TRBJ1-1, with 9 bases aligning to TRBD1. The CDR3 spans 16 residues. V shed 0 bases and J 6 bases; nucleotides not matched to a gene: 8. From germline, CDR1 is SEHNR and CDR2 FQNEAQ (reference sequence). The CDR3 sequence: CASSLAGGDRVAEAFF. DNA for the CDR3: TGTGCCAGCAGCTTAGCGGGGGGGGACAGGGTTGCTGAAGCTTTCTTT.

This rearrangement joins TRBV15 to TRBJ1-5, with D maybe TRBD1 (6 bases). V dropped 4 bases and J dropped 6 bases, with 19 bases sitting between them. CDR1 is LNHNV and CDR2 is YYDKDF in the germline V gene (reference sequence). This CDR3 has 16 residues. CDR3 sequence (DNA): TGTGCCACCAGCACCAAATACTCAGGGGCCGGTCAGCCCCAGCATTTT. Protein product: CATSTKYSGAGQPQHF.

The chain has TRBV6-6 and TRBJ1-1; maybe TRBD1 (5 bases). Trimming stripped 6 bases from V and 0 bases from J, with 14 bases between. Germline V gene sequence: CDR1 MNHNY, CDR2 SVGAGI (reference sequence). This CDR3 comprises 15 residues. In nucleotides, the CDR3 is TGTGCCAGCAGCACAGAGACAGCAATGAACACTGAAGCTTTCTTT. Translation: CASSTETAMNTEAFF.

This clone appeared a single time. The chain is built from TRBV2 and TRBJ2-1; TRBD1 aligns across 9 bases. CDR1 SNHLY and CDR2 FYNNEI come from the germline V gene. Trimming took 6 bases from V and 9 from J; bases not matched to a gene: 3. The CDR3 extends over 12 amino acids. CDR3 amino acids: CASRVTGGEQFF. As DNA, the CDR3 is TGTGCCAGCAGGGTGACAGGGGGTGAGCAGTTCTTC. Combining the CDR3 with reference TRBV2 and TRBJ2-1 gives the whole variable domain EPEVTQTPSHQVTQMGQEVILRCVPISNHLYFYWYRQILGQKVEFLVSFYNNEISEKSEIFDDQFSVERPDGSNFTLKIRSTKLEDSAMYFCASRVTGGEQFFGPGTRLTVL.

The J gene is TRBJ1-2, the V gene TRBV2, with 7 bases that match TRBD1. Germline trimming cut 6 bases from V and 4 bases from J; bases unmatched to any gene: 11. This CDR3 is 15 amino acids long. CDR1 and CDR2 from the germline V gene are SNHLY and FYNNEI. This CDR3 is CASSPNTGESYGYTF. The CDR3 DNA sequence: TGTGCCAGCAGCCCAAACACAGGGGAGAGCTATGGCTACACCTTC.

The gene calls are TRBV28 and TRBJ2-1; the D gene is possibly TRBD2 (5 bases). This CDR3 is 16 amino acids long. The V and J ends lost 4 bases and 1 base respectively, with 14 bases between them. Germline CDR1 reads MDHEN; CDR2 reads SYDVKM. The CDR3 DNA sequence: TGTGCCAGCAGTTCGCTCGCCGCGGGTTCCTACAATGAGCAGTTCTTC. This encodes CASSSLAAGSYNEQFF.

The rearrangement links TRBV7-2 to TRBJ2-7; no definite D call. This CDR3 is 13 amino acids long. With 2 bases removed from V and 0 bases from J, the gap between germline ends came to 5 bases. Germline CDR1 is SGHTA and CDR2 is FQGNSA. The CDR3 sequence: CASSLSVSYEQYF. The CDR3, as DNA: TGTGCCAGCAGCTTATCCGTCTCCTACGAGCAGTACTTC.